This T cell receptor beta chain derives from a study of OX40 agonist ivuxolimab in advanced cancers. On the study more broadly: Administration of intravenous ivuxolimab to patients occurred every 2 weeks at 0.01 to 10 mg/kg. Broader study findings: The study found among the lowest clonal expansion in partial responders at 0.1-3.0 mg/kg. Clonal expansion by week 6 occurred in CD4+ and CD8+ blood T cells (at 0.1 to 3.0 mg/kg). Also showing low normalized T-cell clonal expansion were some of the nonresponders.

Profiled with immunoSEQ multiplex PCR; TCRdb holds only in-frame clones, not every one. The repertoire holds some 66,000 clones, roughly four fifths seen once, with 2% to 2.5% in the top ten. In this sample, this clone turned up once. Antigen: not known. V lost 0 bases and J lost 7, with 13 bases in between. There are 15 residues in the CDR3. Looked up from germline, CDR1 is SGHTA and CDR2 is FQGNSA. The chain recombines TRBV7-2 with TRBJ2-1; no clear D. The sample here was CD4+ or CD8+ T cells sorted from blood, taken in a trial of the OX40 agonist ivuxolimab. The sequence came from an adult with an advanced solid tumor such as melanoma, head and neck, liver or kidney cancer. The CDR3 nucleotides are TGTGCCAGCAGCTTAGCGCCTGGGTTTATGAATGAGCAGTTCTTC. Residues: CASSLAPGFMNEQFF.